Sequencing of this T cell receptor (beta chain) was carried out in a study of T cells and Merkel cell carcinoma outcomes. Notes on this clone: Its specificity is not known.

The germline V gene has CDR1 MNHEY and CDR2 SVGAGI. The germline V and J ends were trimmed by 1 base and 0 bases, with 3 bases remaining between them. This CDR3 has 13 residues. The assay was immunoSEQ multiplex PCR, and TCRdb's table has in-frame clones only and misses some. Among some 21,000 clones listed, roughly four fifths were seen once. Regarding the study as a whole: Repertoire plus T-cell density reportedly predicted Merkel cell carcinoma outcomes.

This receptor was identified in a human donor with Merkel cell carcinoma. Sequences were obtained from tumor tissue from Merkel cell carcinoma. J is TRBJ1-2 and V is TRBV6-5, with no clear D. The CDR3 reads CASSYFANYGYTF. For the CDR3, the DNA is TGTGCCAGCAGTTACTTCGCTAACTATGGCTACACCTTC.